The clone carrying this T cell receptor beta chain was observed a handful of times. Antigen: not known. PBMCs, the starting material, were the source of sorted CD4+ and CD8+ T cells. These data belong to a study of CD8+ T cells in alopecia areata. CDR1 and CDR2 (germline): SQVTM, ANQGSEA. V lost 7 bases, J lost 8 bases, and 11 bases stayed unmatched. This CDR3 has 14 amino acids. The study's findings and limits: The study found TCR sharing across patients less clear than in mice, possibly for HLA reasons.

Isolated RNA was reverse transcribed into cDNA used as the sequencing template. Sequencing was performed with immunoSEQ multiplex PCR; in TCRdb, only in-frame clones are kept and a portion is missing. The table includes some 110,000 clones, around two fifths detected once. This clonotype was obtained from a human donor with alopecia areata. The rearrangement links TRBV29-1 to TRBJ2-1; 10 bases fit TRBD2. The source material was CD4+ T cells sorted from blood. This CDR3 is CSGGGLAITDEQFF. The CDR3 coding sequence is TGCAGCGGTGGGGGACTAGCGATCACCGATGAGCAGTTCTTC.